This is a list of T cell receptor beta chains from one sample in a study of vaccination effects on CD4 cells after COVID-19. Their antigens are not known. The assay was immunoSEQ multiplex PCR, and TCRdb's table has in-frame clones only and misses some. The sample consists of tens of thousands of clones, 75% of them appearing once. Sequenced material: CD4+ T cells from PBMCs cultured without peptide, taken after COVID-19 vaccination. Receptor source: a human donor who had a prior SARS-CoV-2 infection. The CDR3 runs from the conserved cysteine through the conserved F or W. Each record gives: D gene, V gene, J gene, clone size, CDR3 length, CDR3 DNA, CDR3 protein. The D gene is left open where the match is weak. Not every row has a clone size; where given, it reads once, few, many or a size class.

d_call: TRBD1
v_call: TRBV7-9
j_call: TRBJ1-2
clone_size: .
cdr3_length: 13
cdr3_nt: TGTGCCAGCAGTCCTACAGGGGTGGAAGGCTACACCTTC
cdr3_aa: CASSPTGVEGYTF

d_call: .
v_call: TRBV23-1
j_call: TRBJ1-5
clone_size: .
cdr3_length: 17
cdr3_nt: TGCGCCAGCAGTCAATCGCCAGAACGACAGGTAAATCAGCCCCAGCATTTT
cdr3_aa: CASSQSPERQVNQPQHF

d_call: .
v_call: TRBV4-2
j_call: TRBJ2-7
clone_size: .
cdr3_length: 13
cdr3_nt: TGTGCCAGCAGCCAAGCTTTTCTTAGAGAGCAGTACTTC
cdr3_aa: CASSQAFLREQYF

d_call: TRBD1
v_call: TRBV7-2
j_call: TRBJ1-3
clone_size: .
cdr3_length: 15
cdr3_nt: TGTGCCAGCAGCTTACAGGGGGCTTATGGAAACACCATATATTTT
cdr3_aa: CASSLQGAYGNTIYF

d_call: .
v_call: TRBV13
j_call: TRBJ1-6
clone_size: .
cdr3_length: 16
cdr3_nt: TGTGCCAGCAGCTTAGGACAGTCCATCCTTTATTCACCCCTCCACTTT
cdr3_aa: CASSLGQSILYSPLHF

d_call: .
v_call: TRBV7-9
j_call: TRBJ1-5
clone_size: .
cdr3_length: 13
cdr3_nt: TGTGCCAGCAGCCCCTTAGGGGGGCAGCCCCAGCATTTT
cdr3_aa: CASSPLGGQPQHF

d_call: .
v_call: TRBV10-3
j_call: TRBJ2-7
clone_size: once
cdr3_length: 12
cdr3_nt: TGTGCCATCAGTGAAAGTTCCTACGAGCAGTACTTC
cdr3_aa: CAISESSYEQYF

d_call: TRBD2
v_call: TRBV28
j_call: TRBJ2-1
clone_size: .
cdr3_length: 16
cdr3_nt: TGTGCCAGCAGTTTAATTGTAGCGGGGAACTACAATGAGCAGTTCTTC
cdr3_aa: CASSLIVAGNYNEQFF

d_call: .
v_call: TRBV29-1
j_call: TRBJ2-4
clone_size: once
cdr3_length: 12
cdr3_nt: TGCAGCGTTGAAGATTGGGGAAACATTCAGTACTTC
cdr3_aa: CSVEDWGNIQYF

d_call: TRBD2
v_call: TRBV6-2/TRBV6-3
j_call: TRBJ2-4
clone_size: .
cdr3_length: 16
cdr3_nt: TGTGCCAGCAGTTACCCTAGCGGGCGAACCAAAAACATTCAGTACTTC
cdr3_aa: CASSYPSGRTKNIQYF

d_call: TRBD1
v_call: TRBV19
j_call: TRBJ2-2
clone_size: .
cdr3_length: 15
cdr3_nt: TGTGCCAGTAGTACGGGACAGCCGAACACCGGGGAGCTGTTTTTT
cdr3_aa: CASSTGQPNTGELFF

d_call: .
v_call: TRBV19
j_call: TRBJ2-5
clone_size: .
cdr3_length: 14
cdr3_nt: TGTGCCAGTAGTATGGTCCCTAGTATGGAGACCCAGTACTTC
cdr3_aa: CASSMVPSMETQYF

d_call: .
v_call: TRBV30
j_call: TRBJ1-1
clone_size: .
cdr3_length: 13
cdr3_nt: TGTGCCTGGAGTGCAGGGGTTCTTCCTGAAGCTTTCTTT
cdr3_aa: CAWSAGVLPEAFF

d_call: .
v_call: TRBV3-1/TRBV3-2
j_call: TRBJ1-1
clone_size: .
cdr3_length: 13
cdr3_nt: TGTGCCAGCAGCCAGCGGGGGTCCACTGAAGCTTTCTTT
cdr3_aa: CASSQRGSTEAFF

d_call: TRBD2
v_call: TRBV28
j_call: TRBJ2-7
clone_size: .
cdr3_length: 14
cdr3_nt: TGTGCCAGCGGTACGGGGGGAAGCTCCTACGAGCAGTACTTC
cdr3_aa: CASGTGGSSYEQYF

d_call: .
v_call: TRBV7-3
j_call: TRBJ2-1
clone_size: .
cdr3_length: 14
cdr3_nt: TGTGCCAGCAGCTCCTTCGAGGGCATCTATGAGCAGTTCTTC
cdr3_aa: CASSSFEGIYEQFF